This T cell receptor (beta chain) was captured by sequencing in a study of long-term antiretroviral therapy in people with HIV. Survey level was the resolution at which the v3.0 immunoSEQ assay ran. Only in-frame clones appear in the TCRdb table, and some are missing; sequencing was by immunoSEQ multiplex PCR. The repertoire consists of about 50,000 clones, with approximately 79% occurring once and the leading ten covering around 3%. Study outcomes and limitations: Repertoire dominance by clones expanded before ART was seen at all time points.

About this clone: Antigen: not known.

V was cut by 7 bases and J by 5 bases, with 8 bases left in between. Germline lookup yields CDR1 MNHEY and CDR2 SMNVEV (reference sequence). The CDR3 is made up of 12 amino acids. The input for sequencing was unsorted PBMCs, taken 0.8 years after starting antiretroviral therapy. The J gene is TRBJ2-2, the V gene TRBV27; no firm D call. This receptor was taken from a woman between 18 and 29 years old with HIV. The DNA of the CDR3 is TGTGCCAGCAACGGCTTGACCGGGGAGCTGTTTTTT. Translated: CASNGLTGELFF.